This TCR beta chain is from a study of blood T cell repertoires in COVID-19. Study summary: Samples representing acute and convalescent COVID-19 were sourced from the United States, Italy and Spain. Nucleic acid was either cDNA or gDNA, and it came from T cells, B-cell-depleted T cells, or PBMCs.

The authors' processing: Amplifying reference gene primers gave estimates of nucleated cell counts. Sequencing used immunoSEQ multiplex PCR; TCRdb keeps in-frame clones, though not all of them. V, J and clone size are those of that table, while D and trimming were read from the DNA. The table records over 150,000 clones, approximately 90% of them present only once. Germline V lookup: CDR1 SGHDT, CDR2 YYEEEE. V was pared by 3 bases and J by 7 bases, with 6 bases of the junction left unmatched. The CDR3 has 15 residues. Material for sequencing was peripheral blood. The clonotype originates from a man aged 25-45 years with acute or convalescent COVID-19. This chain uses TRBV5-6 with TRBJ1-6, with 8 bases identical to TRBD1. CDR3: CASSYPGQANSPLHF. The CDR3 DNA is TGTGCCAGCAGCTATCCGGGACAGGCAAATTCACCCCTCCACTTT.